Following are 25 T cell receptor beta chains from one sample sequenced in a study of blood T cell repertoires in COVID-19. Measured with immunoSEQ multiplex PCR; TCRdb has only the in-frame clones, and not every one. The sample records 350,000 to 400,000 clones, 75% to 90% being singletons. The sequencing sample was made of PBMCs or T cells enriched from blood (not recorded which). These receptors were collected from a man between 18 and 35 years old who had recovered from COVID-19.

The rearrangement joins TRBV11-2 to TRBJ2-2; 13 bases are a match to TRBD2. Germline V gene data show CDR1 as SGHAT and CDR2 as FQNNGV. The ends lost 3 bases at V and 6 bases at J; junction bases unmatched: 10. This CDR3 is 18 amino acids long. The CDR3: CASSLIPTSGGAAGELFF. The CDR3 DNA follows: TGTGCCAGCAGCTTGATACCTACTAGCGGGGGGGCTGCCGGGGAGCTGTTTTTT. Looking up the rest from reference TRBV11-2 and TRBJ2-2 gives the full variable domain: EAGVAQSPRYKIIEKRQSVAFWCNPISGHATLYWYQQILGQGPKLLIQFQNNGVVDDSQLPKDRFSAERLKGVDSTLKIQPAKLEDSAVYLCASSLIPTSGGAAGELFFGEGSRLTVL.

J is TRBJ2-3 and V is TRBV10-2; 8 nucleotides match TRBD2. With V trimmed by 5 bases and J by 1 base, 5 bases remained unmatched. This CDR3 region has 15 residues. Per the germline V gene, CDR1 is WSHSY and CDR2 is SAAADI. CDR3 residues: CASSSYSGGTDTQYF. CDR3 coding DNA: TGCGCCAGCAGTTCGTATAGCGGGGGCACAGATACGCAGTATTTT.

This rearrangement joins TRBV2 to TRBJ2-2; 8 nucleotides agree with TRBD1. After removal of 4 bases from V and 0 bases from J, the junction contained 1 base not matched to a gene. The CDR3 length is 15 residues. From germline, CDR1 is SNHLY and CDR2 FYNNEI. CDR3 sequence reads: CASSAQGANTGELFF. CDR3 in DNA: TGTGCCAGCAGTGCACAGGGGGCGAACACCGGGGAGCTGTTTTTT.

J is TRBJ1-6 and V is TRBV7-2, with TRBD1 matching over 9 bases. Germline values: CDR1 SGHTA, CDR2 FQGNSA. The CDR3 runs to 15 residues. After removal of 6 bases from V and 9 bases from J, the junction contained 9 bases not matched to a gene. CDR3 DNA sequence: TGTGCCAGCAGGGCGACAGGGGGGTCAGGTTCACCCCTCCACTTT. Protein sequence: CASRATGGSGSPLHF.

A word on this clone: This CDR3 is also generated by other DNA sequences in the sample. V is TRBV18 and J is TRBJ1-1; 7 bases line up with TRBD1. There are 14 residues in the CDR3. J gave up 2 bases and V 2 bases, and 2 bases lay outside the gene matches. CDR1 is KGHSH, CDR2 LQKENI, per germline. The CDR3 sequence is CASSPGQANTEAFF. The CDR3, as DNA: TGTGCCAGCTCACCAGGACAGGCAAACACTGAAGCTTTCTTT.

The chain employs TRBV7-2 and TRBJ2-4; D not resolved. CDR3 length: 13 amino acids. Germline loops: CDR1 SGHTA, CDR2 FQGNSA. V was trimmed by 5 bases and J by 8 bases, leaving 13 bases between them. Written as DNA, the CDR3 is TGTGCCAGCAGCCCCAGAAATGAGGACATTCAGTACTTC. Translation gives CASSPRNEDIQYF.

The rearrangement uses TRBV6-5 and TRBJ1-1, with 7 bases fitting TRBD1. This CDR3 is built from 13 residues. The germline gives CDR1 MNHEY, CDR2 SVGAGI. Trimming removed 4 bases from V and 9 bases from J; junction bases left unmatched: 8. The CDR3 region is CASSLMPGQQAFF. The DNA for the CDR3 is TGTGCCAGCAGTTTAATGCCGGGACAGCAAGCTTTCTTT.

The J gene is TRBJ2-3, the V gene TRBV6-5; the match to TRBD2 covers 9 bases. The CDR3 has 14 amino acids. CDR1 and CDR2 from the germline V gene are MNHEY and SVGAGI. The trim removed 10 bases at V and 6 bases at J, leaving 11 bases unmatched. The DNA of the CDR3 is TGTGCCACAAACCCGGGACTAGCCTCCGATACGCAGTATTTT. This codes for CATNPGLASDTQYF.

This clone was seen a single time. The chain carries TRBV12-3 or TRBV12-4 and TRBJ2-1; D may be TRBD2 (5 bases). This CDR3 comprises 13 residues. Trimming cost V 5 bases and J 2 bases, with 7 bases left between them. The CDR3 sequence: CASSVGTYNEQFF. CDR3 DNA: TGTGCCAGCAGTGTCGGGACCTACAATGAGCAGTTCTTC.

This clone was found once. This sequence joins TRBV5-4 and TRBJ2-7; no clear D. Looked up from germline, CDR1 is SGHNT and CDR2 is YYREEE (reference sequence). The CDR3 is 14 amino acids. Between the trimmed V and J ends, which lost 0 bases and 1 base, there was a span of 8 bases. CDR3 nucleotides: TGTGCCAGCAGCTTGGGCGTCGGGTCCTACGAGCAGTACTTC. It translates to CASSLGVGSYEQYF.

This chain connects TRBV7-2 to TRBJ1-3; D is unclear. Trimming removed 5 bases from V and 11 bases from J, with 10 bases in between. This CDR3 has 11 residues. The V gene's germline CDR1 is SGHTA and CDR2 FQGNSA. Here the CDR3 reads CASSAGVPIYF. In DNA, the CDR3 is TGTGCCAGCAGCGCCGGGGTTCCCATATATTTT.

This clone has only a few counts. This chain uses TRBV5-6 with TRBJ2-7, with D unclear. The CDR3 spans 13 residues. From germline, CDR1 is SGHDT and CDR2 YYEEEE. Trimming took off 4 bases at V and 0 bases at J, with 8 bases between the two ends. In DNA form, the CDR3 reads TGTGCCAGCAGCAGCGCTAGCTCCTACGAGCAGTACTTC. As protein: CASSSASSYEQYF.

J is TRBJ2-7 and V is TRBV18, with TRBD2 matching over 7 bases. The CDR3 is made up of 13 amino acids. Germline CDR1 reads KGHSH; CDR2 reads LQKENI. J was trimmed by 3 bases and V by 2 bases; bases with no gene match: 1. CDR3 DNA sequence: TGTGCCAGCTCACCAGGACTAGTCTACGAGCAGTACTTC. It encodes CASSPGLVYEQYF.

The chain couples TRBV19 to TRBJ2-1; TRBD2 aligns across 7 bases. The CDR3 is made up of 17 amino acids. Germline V gene data show CDR1 as LNHDA and CDR2 as SQIVND (reference sequence). V shed 3 bases, J shed 0 bases, and the junction held 8 bases outside the gene matches. CDR3 sequence: CASSMLASGSSYNEQFF. The DNA for the CDR3 is TGTGCCAGTAGTATGTTGGCTAGCGGAAGCTCCTACAATGAGCAGTTCTTC.

The chain carries TRBV6-5 and TRBJ2-7; D perhaps matches TRBD2 (6 bases). There are 13 residues in the CDR3. Trimming shortened V by 7 bases and J by 4 bases, and 14 bases separated the two germline ends. Per germline, CDR1 MNHEY and CDR2 SVGAGI. The CDR3 is CASKKSGLYEQYF. CDR3 sequence (DNA): TGTGCCAGCAAAAAGTCGGGACTTTACGAGCAGTACTTC.

The chain links TRBV28 to TRBJ1-2; TRBD1 might be the D (5 bases). The V gene's germline CDR1 is MDHEN and CDR2 SYDVKM. This CDR3 contains 11 residues. Trimming pared 5 bases from V and 5 bases from J, leaving 6 bases between. CDR3 region: CASSGGYGYTF. The CDR3 DNA sequence: TGTGCCAGCAGTGGGGGGTATGGCTACACCTTC.

The genes are TRBV10-3 and TRBJ1-2, with 7 positions matching TRBD1. Germline V gene lookup returns CDR1 ENHRY and CDR2 SYGVKD. With V trimmed by 3 bases and J by 8 bases, 12 bases remained unmatched. This CDR3 is 15 amino acids long. CDR3 nucleotides: TGTGCCATCAGTGAAGGGGGCCGAAGCATCGGAGGCTACACCTTC. Translation: CAISEGGRSIGGYTF.

The V call is TRBV27, the J call TRBJ1-4, with D possibly matching TRBD1 (5 bases). The germline gives CDR1 MNHEY, CDR2 SMNVEV (reference sequence). This CDR3 spans 14 amino acids. V lost 3 bases, J lost 6 bases, and 11 bases lay in between. CDR3 in amino acids: CASSLSREYEKLFF. CDR3 nucleotide sequence: TGTGCCAGCAGTTTGTCCAGGGAATATGAAAAACTGTTTTTT.

The V and J genes are TRBV7-6 and TRBJ2-7, with a tentative D call TRBD1 (6 bases). The CDR3 spans 16 residues. The germline V and J ends were trimmed by 4 bases and 2 bases, with 18 bases remaining between them. From germline, CDR1 is SGHVS and CDR2 FNYEAQ. The CDR3 sequence is CASSSSRGGEPYEQYF. The CDR3 DNA reads TGTGCCAGCAGCTCTTCGAGAGGGGGAGAACCCTACGAGCAGTACTTC. Filled out from reference TRBV7-6 and TRBJ2-7, the complete variable domain reads GAGVSQSPRYKVTKRGQDVALRCDPISGHVSLYWYRQALGQGPEFLTYFNYEAQQDKSGLPNDRFSAERPEGSISTLTIQRTEQRDSAMYRCASSSSRGGEPYEQYFGPGTRLTVT.

The chain combines TRBV16 with TRBJ2-7; a weak D match, TRBD2 (6 bases). This CDR3 comprises 15 residues. Trimming left V 1 base short and J 2 bases short, with 12 bases between. Germline CDR1 is KGHSY and CDR2 is FQNENV. The CDR3 DNA reads TGTGCCAGCAGCCAATTCCAGGCGGGACCCTACGAGCAGTACTTC. Its protein is CASSQFQAGPYEQYF.

This chain connects TRBV11-2 to TRBJ2-5; D might be TRBD2 (6 bases). V was clipped by 2 bases and J by 5 bases, with 12 bases between them. This CDR3 spans 14 amino acids. Germline loops: CDR1 SGHAT, CDR2 FQNNGV. In DNA, the CDR3 is TGTGCCAGCAGCTTAACCGGAGGGGTGGAGACCCAGTACTTC. This sequence encodes CASSLTGGVETQYF. Filled out from reference TRBV11-2 and TRBJ2-5, the complete variable domain reads EAGVAQSPRYKIIEKRQSVAFWCNPISGHATLYWYQQILGQGPKLLIQFQNNGVVDDSQLPKDRFSAERLKGVDSTLKIQPAKLEDSAVYLCASSLTGGVETQYFGPGTRLLVL.

The chain carries TRBV28 and TRBJ1-5, with a possible D match to TRBD1 (5 bases). The length of the CDR3 is 15 residues. Germline V gene lookup returns CDR1 MDHEN and CDR2 SYDVKM. Trimming left V 5 bases short and J 4 bases short, with 15 bases between. The CDR3 nucleotides read TGTGCCAGCAGTGTTACAGGACCCGTTAATCAGCCCCAGCATTTT. This translates into CASSVTGPVNQPQHF.

The chain combines TRBV6-5 with TRBJ1-2, with D possibly TRBD1 on 5 matching bases. Trimming stripped 6 bases from V and 4 bases from J, with 18 bases between. The germline V gene has CDR1 MNHEY and CDR2 SVGAGI. This CDR3 has 15 residues. The CDR3 loop reads CASSSYREGAYGYTF. Written as DNA, the CDR3 is TGTGCCAGCAGCTCCTATCGCGAAGGGGCCTATGGCTACACCTTC.

This sequence joins TRBV6-1 and TRBJ1-5; a weak D match, TRBD1 (6 bases). CDR1 and CDR2 from the germline V gene are MNHNS and SASEGT. Deletions cut 2 bases from V and 3 bases from J, with 8 bases between. There are 14 residues in the CDR3. Here the CDR3 reads CASSERDNNQPQHF. The CDR3 DNA sequence: TGTGCCAGCAGTGAAAGGGACAACAATCAGCCCCAGCATTTT.

The chain links TRBV5-5 to TRBJ2-3; D gene unclear. The germline V and J ends were trimmed by 0 bases and 5 bases, with 13 bases remaining between them. The CDR3 has 15 amino acids. Germline V gene sequence: CDR1 SGHKS, CDR2 YYEKEE (reference sequence). The CDR3 DNA sequence: TGTGCCAGCAGCTTGGGGGTTGGCCGGAGAGATACGCAGTATTTT. Encoded protein: CASSLGVGRRDTQYF.